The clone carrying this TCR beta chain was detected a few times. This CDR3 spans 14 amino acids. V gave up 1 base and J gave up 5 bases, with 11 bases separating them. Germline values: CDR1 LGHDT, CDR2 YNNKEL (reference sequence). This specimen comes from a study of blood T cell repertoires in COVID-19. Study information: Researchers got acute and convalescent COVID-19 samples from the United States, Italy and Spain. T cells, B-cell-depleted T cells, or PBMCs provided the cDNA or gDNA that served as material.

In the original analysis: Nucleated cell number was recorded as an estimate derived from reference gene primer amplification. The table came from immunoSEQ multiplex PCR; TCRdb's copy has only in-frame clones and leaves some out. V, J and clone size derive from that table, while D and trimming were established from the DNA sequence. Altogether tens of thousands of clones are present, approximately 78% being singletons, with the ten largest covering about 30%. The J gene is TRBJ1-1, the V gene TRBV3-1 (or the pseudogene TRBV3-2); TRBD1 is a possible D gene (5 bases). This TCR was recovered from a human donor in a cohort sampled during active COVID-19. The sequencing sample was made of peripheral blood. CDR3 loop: CASSQGRRGTEAFF. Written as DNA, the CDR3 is TGTGCCAGCAGCCAAGGTAGAAGGGGAACTGAAGCTTTCTTT.